One and the same sample provided the 2 T cell receptor beta chains below, sequenced in a study of blood T cell repertoires in COVID-19. The method was immunoSEQ multiplex PCR; TCRdb's version includes in-frame clones alone and lacks a portion of them. In the table there are roughly 140,000 clones, 70% to 90% of which are singletons. The specimen sequenced was peripheral blood. These receptors all stem from a woman aged 55-70 years with COVID-19, enrolled during active disease.

The chain recombines TRBV1 with TRBJ2-2; the D segment call TRBD2 is taken from the table without a DNA check. TRBV1 is labeled a pseudogene. The CDR3 is 15 residues long. CDR3 loop: CTSSQTREVPGELFF. The CDR3 coding sequence is TGCACCAGCAGCCAAACCCGGGAGGTTCCCGGGGAGCTGTTTTTT.

V gene TRBV6-6 combines with J gene TRBJ2-7; no firm D call. Germline V CDR1 and CDR2: MNHNY, SVGAGI (reference sequence). The CDR3 runs to 11 residues. V gave up 6 bases and J gave up 7 bases, with 10 bases separating them. CDR3 sequence reads: CASSPDREQYV. The CDR3 DNA reads as TGTGCCAGCAGCCCTGATCGGGAGCAGTACGTC.